The 24 T cell receptor beta chains below were found in one sample sequenced in a study of shared clonotypes between healthy human individuals. This table comes from immunoSEQ multiplex PCR, and its TCRdb copy is limited to in-frame clones, with some not included. The sample includes more than 2,000,000 clones, roughly 92% of them seen just once. Sequencing input: naive CD4+ T cells sorted from blood. The subset here: CD45RA+ positively selected. These receptors were taken from a man aged 18 to 29 in good health.

J is TRBJ1-6 and V is TRBV30; D is unclear. The CDR3 is 14 residues long. Germline assignment: CDR1 GTSNPN and CDR2 SVGIG (reference sequence). The germline V and J ends were trimmed by 4 bases and 3 bases, with 10 bases remaining between them. For the CDR3, the DNA is TGTGCCTGGAAGGTTACGGTCTATAATTCACCCCTCCACTTT. Translating gives CAWKVTVYNSPLHF.

The V gene is TRBV5-1, the J gene TRBJ2-1; 7 bases line up with TRBD2. V was clipped by 3 bases and J by 5 bases; unmatched bases: 8. This CDR3 spans 15 amino acids. The germline V gene has CDR1 SGHRS and CDR2 YFSETQ. CDR3 nucleotide sequence: TGCGCCAGCAGCTCAATTACGGGGGGAAACAATGAGCAGTTCTTC. As protein: CASSSITGGNNEQFF. Combining the CDR3 with reference TRBV5-1 and TRBJ2-1 gives the whole variable domain KAGVTQTPRYLIKTRGQQVTLSCSPISGHRSVSWYQQTPGQGLQFLFEYFSETQRNKGNFPGRFSGRQFSNSRSEMNVSTLELGDSALYLCASSSITGGNNEQFFGPGTRLTVL.

The chain combines TRBV27 with TRBJ1-1; D is unresolved. V lost 2 bases and J lost 10, with 14 bases in between. The CDR3 spans 13 residues. Germline CDR1 is MNHEY and CDR2 is SMNVEV (reference sequence). CDR3 residues: CASSLLGTDPAFF. The CDR3 DNA reads as TGTGCCAGCAGTTTACTAGGAACGGATCCAGCTTTCTTT.

This clone was seen once. This CDR3 is also generated by other DNA sequences in the sample. The chain's CDR3 is CASSWDRSTDTQYF. The CDR3 DNA reads TGTGCCAGCAGCTGGGACAGAAGCACAGATACGCAGTATTTT. The J gene is TRBJ2-3, the V gene TRBV5-4; 7 bases line up with TRBD1. This CDR3 is built from 14 residues. The ends lost 3 bases at V and 0 bases at J; junction bases unmatched: 1. Germline values: CDR1 SGHNT, CDR2 YYREEE (reference sequence).

The chain combines TRBV2 with TRBJ2-1; 11 positions agree with TRBD2. CDR1 SNHLY and CDR2 FYNNEI come from the germline V gene. J lost 7 bases, V lost 6 bases, and 17 bases had no gene match. The CDR3 sequence is 18 residues long. The DNA of the CDR3 is TGTGCCAGCAGCCCCGGGACTAGCGGAGGTGGCATGTGGAATGAGCAGTTCTTC. This translates into CASSPGTSGGGMWNEQFF.

The V gene is TRBV2, the J gene TRBJ2-3, with 9 nucleotides matching TRBD1. This CDR3 region has 18 residues. Germline V CDR1 and CDR2: SNHLY, FYNNEI. V shed 5 bases and J 1 base; nucleotides not matched to a gene: 13. Written as DNA, the CDR3 is TGTGCCAGCAGTATTACGAACCGGGACAGGGCCGGCACAGATACGCAGTATTTT. This encodes CASSITNRDRAGTDTQYF.

The genes are TRBV30 and TRBJ1-2; no clear D gene. This CDR3 has 12 residues. V lost 8 bases, J lost 2 bases, and 12 bases lay in between. Per the germline V gene, CDR1 is GTSNPN and CDR2 is SVGIG (reference sequence). CDR3 bases: TGTGCCCTTTCGGACCGGAACTATGGCTACACCTTC. Translating gives CALSDRNYGYTF.

The chain is built from TRBV15 and TRBJ2-7; D gene unclear. The CDR3 runs to 15 residues. CDR1 and CDR2 (germline): LNHNV, YYDKDF (reference sequence). V was shortened by 0 bases and J by 3 bases, with 12 bases between the two germline ends. The DNA for the CDR3 is TGTGCCACCAGCAGAGACAAGGCAGTTTTCTACGAGCAGTACTTC. Protein sequence: CATSRDKAVFYEQYF.

In DNA, the CDR3 is TGTGCCAGCACCCCACGGGGACAGGGGGCGACCGGGGAGCTGTTTTTT. It specifies CASTPRGQGATGELFF. This chain connects TRBV7-8 to TRBJ2-2; TRBD1 agrees at 12 bases. This CDR3 has 16 amino acids. Germline trimming cut 7 bases from V and 5 bases from J; bases unmatched to any gene: 8. Germline V CDR1 and CDR2: SGHVS, FQNEAQ.

The chain combines TRBV5-8 with TRBJ2-3; tentative D call: TRBD2 (6 bases). CDR3 length equals 17 residues. Germline V lookup: CDR1 SGHTS, CDR2 YDEGEE. V dropped 5 bases and J dropped 8 bases, with 27 bases sitting between them. CDR3 loop: CASRRTQDYPRVGTQYF. CDR3 DNA: TGTGCCAGCAGACGAACCCAGGACTACCCCCGCGTTGGTACGCAGTATTTT.

For this clone: In the same sample, other DNA sequences code for this CDR3. The genes are TRBV6-5 and TRBJ1-6, with 11 bases lining up with TRBD1. This CDR3 region has 14 residues. Germline CDR1 and CDR2: MNHEY and SVGAGI. The V segment lost 2 bases and the J segment 10 bases; nucleotides outside the gene matches: 1. This CDR3 is CASSYGTGGSPLHF. The CDR3 nucleotides read TGTGCCAGCAGTTACGGGACAGGGGGATCACCCCTCCACTTT.

The J gene is TRBJ2-1, the V gene TRBV28; D possibly corresponds to TRBD1 (6 bases). V was shortened by 6 bases and J by 3 bases, with 15 bases between the two germline ends. The CDR3 contains 15 residues. CDR1 is MDHEN, CDR2 SYDVKM, per germline. The CDR3 here is CASSGRTALYNEQFF. CDR3 sequence (DNA): TGTGCCAGCAGCGGACGGACAGCCCTCTACAATGAGCAGTTCTTC.

As concerns this clone: This specimen includes other DNA sequences encoding the same CDR3. The V gene is TRBV5-1, the J gene TRBJ1-3, with 9 bases lining up with TRBD1. The germline V gene encodes CDR1 SGHRS and CDR2 YFSETQ. CDR3 length: 15 amino acids. The trim removed 4 bases at V and 3 bases at J, leaving 5 bases unmatched. CDR3 amino acids: CASSTGTGFGNTIYF. The CDR3 nucleotides read TGCGCCAGCAGCACAGGGACAGGGTTTGGAAACACCATATATTTT.

V is TRBV30 and J is TRBJ1-1; TRBD1 matches 8 bases. With 4 bases clipped from V and 6 bases from J, the junction kept 16 bases outside the gene matches. The CDR3 spans 16 residues. Per the germline V gene, CDR1 is GTSNPN and CDR2 is SVGIG (reference sequence). CDR3 protein: CAWIFLTLQGGPEAFF. The CDR3 DNA reads as TGTGCCTGGATATTTTTAACCCTACAGGGGGGGCCTGAAGCTTTCTTT.

V and J are TRBV11-2 and TRBJ2-2; D ambiguous. Germline values: CDR1 SGHAT, CDR2 FQNNGV. CDR3 length: 17 amino acids. V lost 0 bases to trimming and J lost 2 bases, with 13 bases between them. The CDR3 DNA reads as TGTGCCAGCAGCTTAGACAGACAAGGAGCAAACACCGGGGAGCTGTTTTTT. Translating gives CASSLDRQGANTGELFF.

This chain joins TRBV6-5 and TRBJ2-7, with 7 bases identical to TRBD1. This CDR3 region has 13 residues. Germline V gene data show CDR1 as MNHEY and CDR2 as SVGAGI. J was trimmed by 3 bases and V by 6 bases; bases with no gene match: 5. For the CDR3, the DNA is TGTGCCAGCAGCTCCGGACAGGACTACGAGCAGTACTTC. Its protein product is CASSSGQDYEQYF.

As regards this clone: The sample contains more than one DNA sequence encoding this CDR3. V gene TRBV18 combines with J gene TRBJ1-5; D is unclear. Between the trimmed V and J ends, which lost 2 bases and 4 bases, there was a span of 6 bases. The germline CDR1 and CDR2 sequences are KGHSH and LQKENI. The CDR3 is made up of 13 amino acids. The CDR3 DNA reads as TGTGCCAGCTCACCAGGAAGAAATCAGCCCCAGCATTTT. This codes for CASSPGRNQPQHF.

This clone was recorded only once. The V gene is TRBV15, the J gene TRBJ2-7; D unclear. Trimming pared 5 bases from V and 4 bases from J, leaving 15 bases between. This CDR3 is built from 14 residues. Per the germline V gene, CDR1 is LNHNV and CDR2 is YYDKDF (reference sequence). The DNA of the CDR3 is TGTGCCACCAGCGCCCGCGGACGGGTTTACGAGCAGTACTTC. Translated, it gives CATSARGRVYEQYF.

This sequence joins TRBV30 and TRBJ2-1, with D perhaps being TRBD1 or TRBD2 (5 bases each). The germline CDR1 and CDR2 sequences are GTSNPN and SVGIG (reference sequence). Trimming stripped 3 bases from V and 9 bases from J, with 24 bases between. This CDR3 has 16 amino acids. The CDR3 spells CAWRSGSFSLVGEQFF. Here the CDR3 DNA reads TGTGCCTGGAGGTCAGGGAGTTTCAGCTTGGTCGGTGAGCAGTTCTTC.

This clone came up a few times. J is TRBJ1-1 and V is TRBV5-5; D gene ambiguous. CDR3 length: 13 amino acids. CDR1 SGHKS and CDR2 YYEKEE come from the germline V gene (reference sequence). With 2 bases removed from V and 7 bases from J, the gap between germline ends came to 12 bases. CDR3: CASSFTQKLEAFF. CDR3 DNA: TGTGCCAGCAGCTTCACACAGAAACTTGAAGCTTTCTTT.

The V call is TRBV6-1, the J call TRBJ2-1; 11 nucleotides match TRBD2. With V trimmed by 3 bases and J by 8 bases, 0 bases remained unmatched. This CDR3 spans 13 amino acids. Germline CDR1 is MNHNS and CDR2 is SASEGT. In DNA form, the CDR3 reads TGTGCCAGCAGTGATAGCGGGAGGGATGAGCAGTTCTTC. This codes for CASSDSGRDEQFF.

This chain joins TRBV5-1 and TRBJ1-5, with D possibly TRBD1 on 5 matching bases. V lost 4 bases to trimming and J lost 1 base, with 9 bases between them. This CDR3 is built from 14 residues. CDR1 is SGHRS and CDR2 is YFSETQ in the germline V gene. The CDR3 DNA is TGCGCCAGCAGCCAAGAGGGGAGCAATCAGCCCCAGCATTTT. Residues: CASSQEGSNQPQHF. The full variable domain, in which reference TRBV5-1 and TRBJ1-5 provide the parts outside the CDR3, is KAGVTQTPRYLIKTRGQQVTLSCSPISGHRSVSWYQQTPGQGLQFLFEYFSETQRNKGNFPGRFSGRQFSNSRSEMNVSTLELGDSALYLCASSQEGSNQPQHFGDGTRLSIL.

V usage is TRBV12-5 and J usage is TRBJ2-5; D possibly uses TRBD1 or TRBD2 (6 bases each). From germline, CDR1 is LGHNT and CDR2 FRNRAP. Trimming stripped 6 bases from V and 2 bases from J, with 22 bases between. There are 17 residues in the CDR3. The CDR3 protein is CASGFGTGAPSQETQYF. Written as DNA, the CDR3 is TGTGCTAGTGGGTTTGGTACGGGGGCACCTTCGCAAGAGACCCAGTACTTC.

V and J are TRBV7-9 and TRBJ1-5; D is unclear. The V and J ends lost 4 bases and 5 bases respectively, with 12 bases between them. Germline V gives CDR1 SEHNR, CDR2 FQNEAQ (reference sequence). The CDR3 has 14 amino acids. The CDR3 DNA is TGTGCCAGCAGCTCCCGGACGGCGGATCAGCCCCAGCATTTT. This gives the protein CASSSRTADQPQHF.